This is a list of T cell receptor beta chains from one sample in a study of human T cells and chemical hapten exposure. TCRdb re-called the RACE reads with MiXCR, one entry per CDR3 protein. The data hold around 60,000 distinct CDR3 sequences, with 6.7% observed a single time. Sequencing used whole blood, obtained in connection with sensitization to the hapten diphenylcyclopropenone (DPC). These receptors were collected from a woman aged 25 to 39 with alopecia areata. Some clones in this sample may be carry-over from other donors' samples. CDR3s include the opening cysteine and the closing phenylalanine or tryptophan. Fields, in order: CDR3 length, D gene, clone size, J gene, V gene, CDR3 protein, CDR3 DNA. The D gene is left open where the match is weak. Not every row has a clone size; where given, it reads once, few, many or a size class.

cdr3_length: 16
d_call: -
clone_size: many
j_call: TRBJ1-6
v_call: TRBV7-6
cdr3_aa: CASSLEVRTNNSPLHF
cdr3_nt: TGTGCCAGCAGCTTAGAAGTGCGGACCAATAATTCACCCCTCCACTTT

cdr3_length: 13
d_call: -
clone_size: many
j_call: TRBJ2-5
v_call: TRBV11-1
cdr3_aa: CASSRMGRETQYF
cdr3_nt: TGTGCCAGCAGCCGCATGGGAAGAGAGACCCAGTACTTC

cdr3_length: 17
d_call: TRBD1
clone_size: few
j_call: TRBJ2-7
v_call: TRBV20-1
cdr3_aa: CSADRSPGDRSPYEQYF
cdr3_nt: TGCAGTGCTGATAGGAGTCCCGGGGACAGGTCCCCCTACGAGCAGTACTTC

cdr3_length: 16
d_call: -
clone_size: few
j_call: TRBJ1-2
v_call: TRBV15
cdr3_aa: CATSSSRLDNIGGYTF
cdr3_nt: TGTGCCACCAGCAGTTCTCGCCTAGACAACATCGGCGGCTACACCTTC

cdr3_length: 15
d_call: -
clone_size: many
j_call: TRBJ2-4
v_call: TRBV6-5
cdr3_aa: CASSYSTVAKNIQYF
cdr3_nt: TGTGCCAGCAGTTACTCGACGGTAGCCAAAAACATTCAGTACTTC

cdr3_length: 11
d_call: -
clone_size: many
j_call: TRBJ2-3
v_call: TRBV29-1
cdr3_aa: CSGGSRDTQYF
cdr3_nt: TGCAGTGGGGGCTCACGAGATACGCAGTATTTT

cdr3_length: 12
d_call: -
clone_size: many
j_call: TRBJ1-1
v_call: TRBV6-5
cdr3_aa: CASTRGGTEAFF
cdr3_nt: TGTGCCAGCACCAGGGGTGGCACTGAAGCTTTCTTT

cdr3_length: 15
d_call: TRBD1
clone_size: few
j_call: TRBJ2-1
v_call: TRBV12-3/TRBV12-4
cdr3_aa: CASSLSRTGEDEQFF
cdr3_nt: TGTGCCAGCAGTTTATCCCGGACAGGGGAGGATGAGCAGTTCTTC

cdr3_length: 14
d_call: TRBD1
clone_size: many
j_call: TRBJ1-6
v_call: TRBV29-1
cdr3_aa: CSVATGTGNSPLHF
cdr3_nt: TGCAGCGTGGCAACCGGGACAGGGAATTCACCCCTCCACTTT

cdr3_length: 12
d_call: -
clone_size: many
j_call: TRBJ1-1
v_call: TRBV29-1
cdr3_aa: CSTKGLYTEAFF
cdr3_nt: TGCAGCACAAAGGGTTTATACACTGAAGCTTTCTTT

cdr3_length: 14
d_call: TRBD1
clone_size: many
j_call: TRBJ1-1
v_call: TRBV30
cdr3_aa: CAWSETGRNTEAFF
cdr3_nt: TGTGCCTGGAGTGAGACAGGGAGGAACACTGAAGCTTTCTTT

cdr3_length: 16
d_call: TRBD2
clone_size: many
j_call: TRBJ2-5
v_call: TRBV5-1
cdr3_aa: CASSLGGTSGKETQYF
cdr3_nt: TGCGCCAGCAGCTTGGGGGGGACTAGCGGCAAAGAGACCCAGTACTTC

cdr3_length: 14
d_call: -
clone_size: -
j_call: TRBJ2-5
v_call: TRBV12-3/TRBV12-4
cdr3_aa: CASSLGTIRETQYF
cdr3_nt: TGTGCCAGCAGTTTAGGGACAATTCGAGAGACCCAGTACTTC

cdr3_length: 16
d_call: -
clone_size: many
j_call: TRBJ2-6
v_call: TRBV5-1
cdr3_aa: CASSLSRGSGANVLTF
cdr3_nt: TGCGCCAGCAGCTTGTCCCGCGGAAGTGGGGCCAACGTCCTGACTTTC

cdr3_length: 15
d_call: TRBD1
clone_size: many
j_call: TRBJ1-1
v_call: TRBV4-2
cdr3_aa: CASSQMDRMNTEAFF
cdr3_nt: TGTGCCAGCAGCCAAATGGACAGGATGAACACTGAAGCTTTCTTT

cdr3_length: 13
d_call: -
clone_size: few
j_call: TRBJ1-2
v_call: TRBV7-9
cdr3_aa: CASTSPMEDGYTF
cdr3_nt: TGTGCCAGCACCTCCCCAATGGAAGATGGCTACACCTTC

cdr3_length: 14
d_call: -
clone_size: few
j_call: TRBJ1-6
v_call: TRBV12-3/TRBV12-4
cdr3_aa: CASSDGSYNSPLHF
cdr3_nt: TGTGCCAGCAGTGATGGCTCCTATAATTCACCCCTCCACTTT